One and the same sample provided the 17 T cell receptor beta chains below, sequenced in a study of neurological immune-mediated disorders. TCRdb re-derived calls from the 5' RACE reads in MiXCR, one entry per CDR3 protein. Of 35,000 to 50,000 distinct CDR3 sequences detected, about 14% appear once; the ten largest clones hold less than 4.5%. Material for sequencing was CD4+ T cells from blood. All receptors come from a woman aged 55 to 70 with HTLV-1-associated myelopathy (HAM/TSP).

As to this clonotype: The germline gene is not matched at one end of the junction; a read error may be the cause. This sequence joins TRBV6-6 and TRBJ2-6; a weak D match, TRBD1 (5 bases). The length of the CDR3 is 17 residues. Germline V gene sequence: CDR1 MNHNY, CDR2 SVGAGI (reference sequence). CDR3 region: CASRWTWGSSGANILTF. The CDR3 DNA reads TGTGCCAGCAGGTGGACATGGGGATCCTCTGGGGCCAACATCCTGACTTTC.

This clonotype was seen ten or more times. The CDR3 loop reads CASSPQGQGQPQHF. CDR3 bases: TGCGCCAGCAGCCCCCAGGGACAAGGTCAGCCCCAGCATTTT. This chain links TRBV5-1 with TRBJ1-5, with D perhaps matching TRBD1 (6 bases). Per germline, CDR1 SGHRS and CDR2 YFSETQ. The CDR3 length is 14 residues. V gave up 4 bases and J gave up 6 bases, with 14 bases separating them.

This clonotype has at least ten counts. The CDR3 nucleotides read TGCAGTGCTAGTCGGCCCAACGGTGAGCAGTTCTTC. Encoded protein: CSASRPNGEQFF. V gene TRBV20-1 combines with J gene TRBJ2-1; D gene ambiguous. This CDR3 has 12 residues. V was clipped by 3 bases and J by 9 bases, with 12 bases between them. The germline V gene encodes CDR1 DFQATT and CDR2 SNEGSKA (reference sequence).

Many counts were recorded for this clonotype. This rearrangement joins TRBV4-1 to TRBJ2-1; 8 bases agree with TRBD1. Germline trimming cut 1 base from V and 10 bases from J; bases unmatched to any gene: 15. Germline V gene data show CDR1 as MGHRA and CDR2 as YSYEKL. CDR3 length: 17 residues. The CDR3 reads CASSQGGQGPSRREQFF. In nucleotides, the CDR3 is TGCGCCAGCAGCCAAGGCGGACAGGGTCCTTCCCGAAGGGAGCAGTTCTTC.

This clonotype was observed many times. The rearrangement uses TRBV6-5 and TRBJ1-6; TRBD1 matches at 8 bases. The CDR3 contains 16 residues. V lost 8 bases, J lost 14 bases, and 20 bases stayed unmatched. Per germline, CDR1 MNHEY and CDR2 SVGAGI. In nucleotides, the CDR3 is TGTGCCAGCTCTTGGCAAACCGGGACAGGCCAGTCCACCCTCCACTTT. Translated: CASSWQTGTGQSTLHF.

This clonotype was seen at least ten times. This chain links TRBV20-1 with TRBJ1-4; tentatively, D is TRBD1 (5 bases). This CDR3 has 13 residues. V shed 6 bases and J shed 4 bases, with 12 bases lying between them. Germline V gene lookup returns CDR1 DFQATT and CDR2 SNEGSKA (reference sequence). CDR3 in amino acids: CSAPGGVNEKLFF. The CDR3, as DNA: TGCAGTGCCCCGGGGGGAGTTAATGAAAAACTGTTTTTT.

This clonotype was picked up many times. This chain uses TRBV5-1 with TRBJ1-2; D gene ambiguous. The CDR3 runs 16 residues. V gave up 0 bases and J gave up 0 bases, with 12 bases separating them. Germline values: CDR1 SGHRS, CDR2 YFSETQ. CDR3 sequence reads: CASSLDGRSSNYGYTF. In DNA form, the CDR3 reads TGCGCCAGCAGCTTGGATGGCAGATCCTCTAACTATGGCTACACCTTC.

This clonotype was counted ten times or more. This sequence joins TRBV7-2 and TRBJ2-1, with D possibly being TRBD2 (5 bases). The CDR3 has 16 residues. Trimming cost V 1 base and J 0 bases, with 10 bases left between them. CDR1 is SGHTA, CDR2 FQGNSA, per germline. The CDR3 spells CASSLEAGGSYNEQFF. CDR3 nucleotide sequence: TGTGCCAGCAGCTTAGAGGCGGGTGGCTCCTACAATGAGCAGTTCTTC.

The genes are TRBV20-1 and TRBJ2-3; TRBD2 might be the D (6 bases). The CDR3 runs to 15 residues. Germline V gene sequence: CDR1 DFQATT, CDR2 SNEGSKA (reference sequence). V was shortened by 3 bases and J by 3 bases, with 16 bases between the two germline ends. The CDR3 here is CSARRLVGGTDTQYF. The CDR3 nucleotides read TGCAGTGCTAGGAGACTAGTGGGGGGTACAGATACGCAGTATTTT.

This clonotype has ten or more counts. V gene TRBV20-1 combines with J gene TRBJ2-4; 9 bases match TRBD1. The CDR3 runs to 18 residues. In germline, CDR1 is DFQATT, CDR2 SNEGSKA (reference sequence). With V trimmed by 6 bases and J by 1 base, 16 bases remained unmatched. CDR3 residues: CSAGDRGSPGLAKNIQYF. CDR3 nucleotide sequence: TGCAGTGCAGGAGACAGGGGGAGCCCAGGGCTGGCCAAAAACATTCAGTACTTC.

This clonotype was recorded at least ten times. This rearrangement joins TRBV5-1 to TRBJ1-6; D is unresolved. This CDR3 has 15 amino acids. Germline V gene lookup returns CDR1 SGHRS and CDR2 YFSETQ. V lost 0 bases and J lost 6, with 10 bases in between. The DNA for the CDR3 is TGCGCCAGCAGCTTGGTGGCGGGAGGTAATTCACCCCTCCACTTT. The encoded protein is CASSLVAGGNSPLHF.

In this sample, this clonotype turned up many times. This rearrangement joins TRBV7-9 to TRBJ1-2, with TRBD1 as a possible D gene (6 bases). Trimming left V 5 bases short and J 4 bases short, with 14 bases between. The CDR3 is made up of 14 amino acids. Germline CDR1 is SEHNR and CDR2 is FQNEAQ (reference sequence). The CDR3 reads CASSRGQTSYGYTF. CDR3 DNA: TGTGCCAGCAGCAGAGGACAGACATCCTATGGCTACACCTTC.

This clonotype was seen many times. V and J are TRBV10-3 and TRBJ1-4; weak D call: TRBD1 (5 bases). Trimming took 0 bases from V and 5 from J, leaving 13 bases between them. The CDR3 sequence is 16 residues long. Germline V CDR1 and CDR2: ENHRY, SYGVKD. The CDR3 protein is CAISESRAAGNEKLFF. The CDR3 DNA follows: TGTGCCATCAGTGAGTCCAGGGCAGCAGGGAATGAAAAACTGTTTTTT.

The J gene is TRBJ1-4, the V gene TRBV29-1, with 11 bases that match TRBD1. Germline CDR1 is SQVTM and CDR2 is ANQGSEA. This CDR3 contains 13 residues. Trimming at V came to 5 bases and at J to 8 bases, leaving 4 bases not matched to a gene. CDR3 nucleotides: TGCAGCGTTTCAAGGACAGGGGGCGAAAAACTGTTTTTT. Protein: CSVSRTGGEKLFF. Together with reference TRBV29-1 and TRBJ1-4, the CDR3 gives the full variable domain: SAVISQKPSRDICQRGTSLTIQCQVDSQVTMMFWYRQQPGQSLTLIATANQGSEATYESGFVIDKFPISRPNLTFSTLTVSNMSPEDSSIYLCSVSRTGGEKLFFGSGTQLSVL.

Concerning this clonotype itself: This may arise from a read error, as a much more abundant clone is one base away. Here the CDR3 reads CASSLSGTGFSTLHF. DNA for the CDR3: TGCGCCAGCAGCCTTTCTGGGACAGGGTTTTCAACCCTCCACTTT. This sequence joins TRBV5-1 and TRBJ1-6; TRBD1 aligns across 9 bases. Germline values: CDR1 SGHRS, CDR2 YFSETQ. The CDR3 is 15 amino acids.

There are many counts of this clonotype. Germline is not matched at one junction end, which may reflect a read error. J is TRBJ1-1 and V is TRBV5-6, with 9 bases aligning to TRBD1. The CDR3 has 17 residues. CDR1 and CDR2 from the germline V gene are SGHDT and YYEEEE. The CDR3 loop is CASSLRRQGGMNTEAFF. The CDR3, as DNA: TGTGCCAGCAGCCTACGTCGACAGGGGGGCATGAACACTGAAGCCTTCTTT.

This clonotype appeared many times. The chain has TRBV3-1 and TRBJ1-2, with D unresolved. From germline, CDR1 is LGHDT and CDR2 YNNKEL (reference sequence). The CDR3 totals 14 residues. The V end was cut by 1 base, the J end by 4 bases, with 10 bases between. Here the CDR3 reads CASSQGVTVYGYTF. The CDR3 DNA reads TGTGCCAGCAGCCAAGGGGTAACGGTCTATGGCTACACCTTC.